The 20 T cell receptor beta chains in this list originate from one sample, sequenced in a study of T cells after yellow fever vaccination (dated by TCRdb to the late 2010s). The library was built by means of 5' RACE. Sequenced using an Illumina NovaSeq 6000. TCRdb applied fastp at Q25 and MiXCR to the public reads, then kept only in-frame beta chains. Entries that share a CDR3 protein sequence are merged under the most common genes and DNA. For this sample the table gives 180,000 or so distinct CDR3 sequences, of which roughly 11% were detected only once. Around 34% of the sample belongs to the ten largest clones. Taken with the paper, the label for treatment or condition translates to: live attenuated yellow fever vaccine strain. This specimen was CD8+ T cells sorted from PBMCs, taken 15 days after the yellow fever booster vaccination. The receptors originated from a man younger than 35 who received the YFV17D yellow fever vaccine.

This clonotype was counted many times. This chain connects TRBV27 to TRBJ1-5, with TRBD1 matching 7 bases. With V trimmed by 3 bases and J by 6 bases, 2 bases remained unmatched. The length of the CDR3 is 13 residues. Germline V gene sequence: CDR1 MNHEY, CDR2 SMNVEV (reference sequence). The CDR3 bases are TGTGCCAGCAGTTTTGAGGGGGCTCAGCCCCAGCATTTT. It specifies CASSFEGAQPQHF.

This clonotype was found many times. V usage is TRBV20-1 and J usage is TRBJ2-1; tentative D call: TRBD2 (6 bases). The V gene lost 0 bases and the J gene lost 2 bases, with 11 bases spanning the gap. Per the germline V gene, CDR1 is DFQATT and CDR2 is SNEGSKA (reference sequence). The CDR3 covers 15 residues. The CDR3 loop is CSARDRQRAYNEQFF. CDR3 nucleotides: TGCAGTGCTAGAGATAGGCAGCGGGCCTACAATGAGCAGTTCTTC.

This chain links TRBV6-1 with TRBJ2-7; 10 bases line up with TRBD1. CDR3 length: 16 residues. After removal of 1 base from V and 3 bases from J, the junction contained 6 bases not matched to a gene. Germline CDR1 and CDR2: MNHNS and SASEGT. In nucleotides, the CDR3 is TGTGCCAGCAGTGAAGTACTCCGGGACAGGGGCTACGAGCAGTACTTC. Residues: CASSEVLRDRGYEQYF.

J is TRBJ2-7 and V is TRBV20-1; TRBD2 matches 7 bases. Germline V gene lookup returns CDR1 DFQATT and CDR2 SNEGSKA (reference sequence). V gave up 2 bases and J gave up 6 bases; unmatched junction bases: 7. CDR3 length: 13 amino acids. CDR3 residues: CSARTRLALEQYF. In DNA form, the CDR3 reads TGCAGTGCTAGAACTAGACTAGCTCTCGAGCAGTACTTC.

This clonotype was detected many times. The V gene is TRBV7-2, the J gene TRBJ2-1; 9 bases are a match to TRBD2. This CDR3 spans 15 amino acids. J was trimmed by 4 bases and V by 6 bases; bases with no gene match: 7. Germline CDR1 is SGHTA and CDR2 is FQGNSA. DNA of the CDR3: TGTGCCAGCAGAGAGACTAGCGGAGAATACAATGAGCAGTTCTTC. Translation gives CASRETSGEYNEQFF.

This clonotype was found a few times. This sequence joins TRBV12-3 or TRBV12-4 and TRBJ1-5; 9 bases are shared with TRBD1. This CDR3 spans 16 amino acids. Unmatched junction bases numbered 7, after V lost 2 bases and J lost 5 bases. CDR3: CASSLRPGQGHQPQHF. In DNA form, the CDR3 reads TGTGCCAGCAGTTTACGACCGGGACAGGGCCATCAGCCCCAGCATTTT.

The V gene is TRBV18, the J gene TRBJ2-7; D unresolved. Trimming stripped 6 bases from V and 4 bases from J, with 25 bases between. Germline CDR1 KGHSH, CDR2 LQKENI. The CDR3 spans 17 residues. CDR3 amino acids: CASSHTSTLSPQYEQYF. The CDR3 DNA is TGTGCCAGCTCCCATACGTCCACCCTTTCACCGCAATACGAGCAGTACTTC.

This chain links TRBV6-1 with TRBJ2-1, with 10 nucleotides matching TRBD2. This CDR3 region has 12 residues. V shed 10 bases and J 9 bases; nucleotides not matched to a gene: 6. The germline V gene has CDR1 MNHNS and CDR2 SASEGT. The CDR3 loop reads CATILAGTEQFF. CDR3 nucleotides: TGTGCCACCATACTAGCGGGGACTGAGCAGTTCTTC.

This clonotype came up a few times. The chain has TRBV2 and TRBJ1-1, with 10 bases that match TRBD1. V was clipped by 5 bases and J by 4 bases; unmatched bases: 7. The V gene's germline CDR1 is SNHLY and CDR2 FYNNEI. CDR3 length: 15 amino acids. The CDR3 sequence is CASSRLRTGGTEAFF. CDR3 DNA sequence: TGTGCCAGCAGTCGCCTCCGGACAGGGGGCACTGAAGCTTTCTTT.

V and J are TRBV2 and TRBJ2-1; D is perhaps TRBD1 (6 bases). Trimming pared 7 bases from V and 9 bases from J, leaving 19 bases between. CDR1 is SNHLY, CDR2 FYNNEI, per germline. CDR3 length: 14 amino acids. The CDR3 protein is CASTEGDWGGEQFF. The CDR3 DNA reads TGTGCCAGCACCGAGGGGGATTGGGGTGGTGAGCAGTTCTTC.

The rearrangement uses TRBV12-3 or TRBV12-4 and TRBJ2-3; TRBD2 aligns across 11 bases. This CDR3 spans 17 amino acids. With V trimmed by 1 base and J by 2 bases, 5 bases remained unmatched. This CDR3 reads CASSLGRLAGNTDTQYF. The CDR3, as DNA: TGTGCCAGCAGTTTAGGTCGACTAGCGGGGAACACAGATACGCAGTATTTT.

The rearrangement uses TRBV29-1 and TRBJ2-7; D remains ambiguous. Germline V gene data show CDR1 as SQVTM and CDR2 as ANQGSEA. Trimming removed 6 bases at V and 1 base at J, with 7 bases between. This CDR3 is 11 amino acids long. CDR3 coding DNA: TGCAGCGTCAGTCTTTCCTACGAGCAGTACTTC. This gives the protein CSVSLSYEQYF.

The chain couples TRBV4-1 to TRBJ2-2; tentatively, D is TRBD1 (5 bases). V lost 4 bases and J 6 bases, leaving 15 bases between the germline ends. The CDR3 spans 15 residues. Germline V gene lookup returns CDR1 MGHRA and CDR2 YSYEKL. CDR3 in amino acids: CASSPRPREAGELFF. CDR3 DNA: TGCGCCAGCAGCCCCCGACCCAGGGAAGCCGGGGAGCTGTTTTTT.

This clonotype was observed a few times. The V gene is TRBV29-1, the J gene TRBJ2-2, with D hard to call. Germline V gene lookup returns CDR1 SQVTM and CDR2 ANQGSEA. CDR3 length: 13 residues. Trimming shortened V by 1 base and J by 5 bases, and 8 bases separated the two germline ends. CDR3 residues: CSVEGPRTGELFF. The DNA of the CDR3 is TGCAGCGTTGAAGGCCCGAGGACCGGGGAGCTGTTTTTT.

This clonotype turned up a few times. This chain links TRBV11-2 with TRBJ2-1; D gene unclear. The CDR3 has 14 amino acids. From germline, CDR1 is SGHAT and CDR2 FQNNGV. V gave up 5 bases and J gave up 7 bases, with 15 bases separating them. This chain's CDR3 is CASSPRTDRNEQFF. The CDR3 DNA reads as TGTGCCAGCAGCCCTCGGACCGACCGAAATGAGCAGTTCTTC.

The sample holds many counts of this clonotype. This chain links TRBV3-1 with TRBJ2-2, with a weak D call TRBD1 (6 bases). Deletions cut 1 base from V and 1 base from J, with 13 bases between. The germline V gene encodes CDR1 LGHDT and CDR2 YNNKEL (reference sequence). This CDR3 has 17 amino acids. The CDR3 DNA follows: TGTGCCAGCAGCCAAGGCCCGTTCAGGGGGAACACCGGGGAGCTGTTTTTT. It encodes CASSQGPFRGNTGELFF. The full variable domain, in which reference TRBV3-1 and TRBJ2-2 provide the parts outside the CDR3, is DTAVSQTPKYLVTQMGNDKSIKCEQNLGHDTMYWYKQDSKKFLKIMFSYNNKELIINETVPNRFSPKSPDKAHLNLHINSLELGDSAVYFCASSQGPFRGNTGELFFGEGSRLTVL.

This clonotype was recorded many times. The CDR3 nucleotides are TGTGCCAGCAGCCCCAGGACTAGCGGGGGTACAGATACGCAGTATTTT. Amino acids: CASSPRTSGGTDTQYF. This rearrangement joins TRBV7-8 to TRBJ2-3; 13 bases agree with TRBD2. This CDR3 comprises 16 residues. The germline CDR1 and CDR2 sequences are SGHVS and FQNEAQ. The V segment lost 5 bases and the J segment 3 bases; nucleotides outside the gene matches: 5.

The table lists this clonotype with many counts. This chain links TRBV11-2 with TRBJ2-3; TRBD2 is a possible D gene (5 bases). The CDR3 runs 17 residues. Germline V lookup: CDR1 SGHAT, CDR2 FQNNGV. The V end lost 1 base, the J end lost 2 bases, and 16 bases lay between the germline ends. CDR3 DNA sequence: TGTGCCAGCAGCTTAGGGGCCGGTCTAGCCTTCACAGATACGCAGTATTTT. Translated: CASSLGAGLAFTDTQYF.

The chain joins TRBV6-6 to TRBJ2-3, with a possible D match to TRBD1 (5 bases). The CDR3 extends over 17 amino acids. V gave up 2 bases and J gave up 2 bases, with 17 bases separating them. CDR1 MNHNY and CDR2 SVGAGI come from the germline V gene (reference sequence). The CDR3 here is CASSYSRGHRSTDTQYF. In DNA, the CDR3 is TGTGCCAGCAGTTACAGTAGGGGCCACAGGTCCACAGATACGCAGTATTTT.

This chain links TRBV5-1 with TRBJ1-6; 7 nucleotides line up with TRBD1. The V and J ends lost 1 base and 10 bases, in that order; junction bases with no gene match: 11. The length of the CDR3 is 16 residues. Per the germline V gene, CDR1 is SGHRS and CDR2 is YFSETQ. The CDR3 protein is CASSLSETGSWSPLHF. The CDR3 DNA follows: TGCGCCAGCAGCTTGTCGGAGACAGGGTCGTGGTCACCCCTCCACTTT.